The subject of this entry is one T cell receptor beta chain. The target antigen is unknown. By 5'RACE template switching, TCR cDNA was produced, with a universal primer site and UMIs added in the process. Using its own MiXCR run on the 5' RACE reads, TCRdb lists one record per CDR3 protein. The repertoire holds over 300,000 distinct CDR3 sequences, with 4.1% as singletons. J gave up 1 base and V 7 bases, and 8 bases lay outside the gene matches. The CDR3 spans 15 residues. Germline CDR1 reads MNHNS; CDR2 reads SASEGT. This specimen belongs to a study of T cells after yellow fever vaccination. General study findings and limits: The booster response re-showed most primary clones: 96% CD4, roughly 91% CD8. The CD4 and CD8 compartments had a small share of their clonotypes in common. Highly abundant clonotypes carried over from the bulk population could end up in FACS-sorted repertoires as contaminants.

This clonotype was obtained from a young man who received the YFV17D yellow fever vaccine. The chain joins TRBV6-1 to TRBJ1-1; TRBD1 aligns across 8 bases. The input for sequencing was PBMCs, taken 5 days after the yellow fever booster vaccination. The CDR3 protein is CASKRPGGGNTEAFF. The CDR3 DNA is TGTGCCAGCAAACGACCAGGGGGCGGGAACACTGAAGCTTTCTTT.